The 26 T cell receptor beta chains given below trace back to one sample, sequenced in a study of cytomegalovirus exposure and HLA in healthy donors. The PCR used 60 Vbeta and 13 Jbeta primers. Sequenced by immunoSEQ multiplex PCR; TCRdb stores in-frame clones only, minus some. Of about 130,000 clones listed, around 80% are singletons. Sequenced: PBMCs. The receptors originated from a man in his forties in good health and CMV-seropositive.

This clone was observed a handful of times. The V gene is TRBV18, the J gene TRBJ2-2, with TRBD1 identical over 9 bases. This CDR3 region has 18 residues. V gave up 2 bases and J gave up 7 bases; unmatched junction bases: 14. Germline V gene sequence: CDR1 KGHSH, CDR2 LQKENI. CDR3 coding DNA: TGTGCCAGCTCACCATCGGGACAGGGAAATAGACTCGTCGGGGAGCTGTTTTTT. Its protein is CASSPSGQGNRLVGELFF.

The J gene is TRBJ2-5, the V gene TRBV6-6; 14 nucleotides agree with TRBD2. The length of the CDR3 is 15 residues. The germline V gene has CDR1 MNHNY and CDR2 SVGAGI (reference sequence). Unmatched junction bases numbered 4, after V lost 5 bases and J lost 5 bases. In DNA, the CDR3 is TGTGCCAGCAGTAGACTAGCGGGAGGGACGGAGACCCAGTACTTC. This encodes CASSRLAGGTETQYF.

This clone has a handful of counts. J is TRBJ1-1 and V is TRBV6-5; D call uncertain. The germline V and J ends were trimmed by 8 bases and 0 bases, with 10 bases remaining between them. CDR3 length: 13 residues. Germline CDR1 reads MNHEY; CDR2 reads SVGAGI. The CDR3 loop is CASARLMNTEAFF. The CDR3 DNA sequence: TGTGCCAGCGCCAGGTTGATGAACACTGAAGCTTTCTTT.

The chain is built from TRBV5-4 and TRBJ2-1, with D perhaps TRBD1 (6 bases). The CDR3 extends over 19 amino acids. The germline V gene encodes CDR1 SGHNT and CDR2 YYREEE (reference sequence). Deletions cut 4 bases from V and 0 bases from J, with 23 bases between. The CDR3 region is CASSPRGSKSADSYNEQFF. The CDR3 nucleotides are TGTGCCAGCAGCCCAAGGGGGTCAAAAAGCGCCGACTCCTACAATGAGCAGTTCTTC.

The CDR3, as DNA: TGTGCCAGTACCCGACAGGGGATGAACACTGAAGCTTTCTTT. Its protein product is CASTRQGMNTEAFF. The rearrangement uses TRBV19 and TRBJ1-1; 8 bases are a match to TRBD1. The CDR3 length is 14 residues. Germline V gene lookup returns CDR1 LNHDA and CDR2 SQIVND (reference sequence). V shed 7 bases, J shed 0 bases, and the junction held 4 bases outside the gene matches.

On this clone itself: Compared with germline, one end of the junction differs, possibly owing to a read error. V usage is TRBV7-9 and J usage is TRBJ2-2; TRBD1 is a possible D gene (6 bases). CDR1 and CDR2 from the germline V gene are SEHNR and FQNEAQ (reference sequence). The length of the CDR3 is 14 residues. CDR3 nucleotides: TGTTCCAGCAGCTCGCTAGGGGGTTCCGGGGAGCTGTTTTTT. This gives the protein CSSSSLGGSGELFF.

This clone came up a few times. This rearrangement joins TRBV7-9 to TRBJ2-7; weak D call: TRBD1 (5 bases). Deletions cut 6 bases from V and 9 bases from J, with 21 bases between. The germline V gene encodes CDR1 SEHNR and CDR2 FQNEAQ (reference sequence). This CDR3 comprises 14 residues. The CDR3 DNA reads as TGTGCCAGCAGTCAATCAGGGTCCCAGGCCAGGCAGTACTTC. Translation gives CASSQSGSQARQYF.

The chain employs TRBV28 and TRBJ1-3; D call uncertain. Germline CDR1 and CDR2: MDHEN and SYDVKM. The CDR3 sequence is 14 residues long. V lost 5 bases, J lost 0 bases, and 8 bases lay in between. This chain's CDR3 is CASSGQDSGNTIYF. The DNA of the CDR3 is TGTGCCAGCAGTGGGCAGGACTCTGGAAACACCATATATTTT. The whole variable domain, remainder taken from reference TRBV28 and TRBJ1-3, is DVKVTQSSRYLVKRTGEKVFLECVQDMDHENMFWYRQDPGLGLRLIYFSYDVKMKEKGDIPEGYSVSREKKERFSLILESASTNQTSMYLCASSGQDSGNTIYFGEGSWLTVV.

The chain has TRBV5-4 and TRBJ1-4, with TRBD1 identical over 9 bases. Germline V gene data show CDR1 as SGHNT and CDR2 as YYREEE (reference sequence). The CDR3 has 14 amino acids. Trimming cost V 4 bases and J 7 bases; bases outside gene matches: 5. CDR3 region: CASSAQGALEKLFF. The CDR3 nucleotides are TGTGCCAGCAGCGCACAGGGGGCGCTTGAAAAACTGTTTTTT.

The chain is built from TRBV5-1 and TRBJ2-7, with D possibly matching TRBD1 (6 bases). Trimming removed 4 bases from V and 5 bases from J, with 16 bases in between. The CDR3 contains 14 residues. The germline V gene encodes CDR1 SGHRS and CDR2 YFSETQ. CDR3 region: CASSPTTGTDEQYF. DNA of the CDR3: TGCGCCAGCAGCCCGACAACAGGGACGGACGAGCAGTACTTC.

The chain links TRBV9 to TRBJ1-1, with TRBD1 as a possible D gene (6 bases). CDR1 SGDLS and CDR2 YYNGEE come from the germline V gene. Trimming stripped 1 base from V and 0 bases from J, with 13 bases between. The CDR3 consists of 16 residues. The CDR3: CASSVYRGAVNTEAFF. In DNA form, the CDR3 reads TGTGCCAGCAGCGTATACCGGGGGGCGGTGAACACTGAAGCTTTCTTT.

The chain links TRBV28 to TRBJ2-7, with D possibly being TRBD2 (6 bases). CDR3 length: 14 residues. Looked up from germline, CDR1 is MDHEN and CDR2 is SYDVKM. Deletions cut 6 bases from V and 4 bases from J, with 16 bases between. The CDR3 protein is CASSITGTLYEQYF. The CDR3 region has the DNA TGTGCCAGCAGCATCACCGGGACTCTATACGAGCAGTACTTC.

The rearrangement joins TRBV30 to TRBJ1-4; D possibly corresponds to TRBD1 (5 bases). The CDR3 has 14 residues. Germline V CDR1 and CDR2: GTSNPN, SVGIG (reference sequence). V was clipped by 3 bases and J by 3 bases, with 11 bases between them. The CDR3 region is CAWSNGQANEKLFF. In DNA form, the CDR3 reads TGTGCCTGGAGCAACGGACAAGCTAATGAAAAACTGTTTTTT.

This clone was detected only a few times. The chain recombines TRBV5-1 with TRBJ1-2; TRBD1 matches 12 bases. Germline CDR1 reads SGHRS; CDR2 reads YFSETQ. The CDR3 sequence is 15 residues long. Trimming at V came to 4 bases and at J to 4 bases, leaving 5 bases not matched to a gene. The CDR3 nucleotides read TGCGCCAGCAGCCTCGGGACAGGGGGCGGCTATGGCTACACCTTC. Translating gives CASSLGTGGGYGYTF.

The chain couples TRBV5-1 to TRBJ2-7, with TRBD2 matching 9 bases. The V and J ends lost 4 bases and 3 bases, in that order; junction bases with no gene match: 17. The V gene's germline CDR1 is SGHRS and CDR2 YFSETQ. The CDR3 totals 18 residues. The chain's CDR3 is CASSQGLAAGAFFYEQYF. DNA for the CDR3: TGCGCCAGCAGCCAGGGACTAGCCGCTGGAGCTTTCTTCTACGAGCAGTACTTC. Full variable domain (missing parts from reference TRBV5-1 and TRBJ2-7): KAGVTQTPRYLIKTRGQQVTLSCSPISGHRSVSWYQQTPGQGLQFLFEYFSETQRNKGNFPGRFSGRQFSNSRSEMNVSTLELGDSALYLCASSQGLAAGAFFYEQYFGPGTRLTVT.

This clone was observed once. CDR3 sequence (DNA): TGTGCCAGCAGTGACAGGGATGGCTACACCTTC. Residues: CASSDRDGYTF. The chain combines TRBV25-1 with TRBJ1-2; TRBD1 is a possible D gene (5 bases). With 3 bases removed from V and 6 bases from J, the gap between germline ends came to 5 bases. The CDR3 is 11 amino acids. Looked up from germline, CDR1 is MGHDK and CDR2 is SYGVNS.

There are many counts of this clone. The rearrangement uses TRBV11-2 and TRBJ1-2; 9 nucleotides agree with TRBD1. Per germline, CDR1 SGHAT and CDR2 FQNNGV. The ends lost 2 bases at V and 6 bases at J; junction bases unmatched: 7. This CDR3 has 15 residues. CDR3 nucleotides: TGTGCCAGCAGCTTAACAGGGGGCGAAGCGCATGGCTACACCTTC. It codes for CASSLTGGEAHGYTF. The variable domain in full, with the rest retrieved from reference TRBV11-2 and TRBJ1-2, is EAGVAQSPRYKIIEKRQSVAFWCNPISGHATLYWYQQILGQGPKLLIQFQNNGVVDDSQLPKDRFSAERLKGVDSTLKIQPAKLEDSAVYLCASSLTGGEAHGYTFGSGTRLTVV.

The chain couples TRBV11-2 to TRBJ2-7, with D uncertain. The V gene lost 5 bases and the J gene lost 0 bases, with 14 bases spanning the gap. The germline CDR1 and CDR2 sequences are SGHAT and FQNNGV. The CDR3 loop spans 15 amino acids. The CDR3 loop reads CASSPPRGFSYEQYF. The DNA of the CDR3 is TGTGCCAGCAGCCCCCCGCGCGGTTTCTCCTACGAGCAGTACTTC.

This clone has only a few counts. This chain links TRBV5-4 with TRBJ2-1; 7 bases align to TRBD2. Germline V lookup: CDR1 SGHNT, CDR2 YYREEE (reference sequence). The trim removed 3 bases at V and 2 bases at J, leaving 8 bases unmatched. The CDR3 runs to 16 residues. The CDR3 bases are TGTGCCAGCAGCTCACTTGGGCGGGAGACCTACAATGAGCAGTTCTTC. Protein product: CASSSLGRETYNEQFF.

In this sample, this clone turned up a few times. This rearrangement joins TRBV9 to TRBJ2-1; 11 bases line up with TRBD2. The V gene's germline CDR1 is SGDLS and CDR2 YYNGEE. This CDR3 is built from 14 residues. V lost 4 bases to trimming and J lost 8 bases; unmatched junction nucleotides: 5. CDR3 sequence (DNA): TGTGCCAGCAGCCCACTAGCGGGAGAGGATGAGCAGTTCTTC. It specifies CASSPLAGEDEQFF.

V and J are TRBV11-2 and TRBJ2-2, with 10 bases aligning to TRBD2. The CDR3 is 16 amino acids. Unmatched junction bases numbered 4, after V lost 5 bases and J lost 1 base. Per the germline V gene, CDR1 is SGHAT and CDR2 is FQNNGV. The CDR3: CASSPRTSGNTGELFF. The CDR3 DNA sequence: TGTGCCAGCAGCCCTAGGACTAGCGGGAACACCGGGGAGCTGTTTTTT.

The V call is TRBV10-2, the J call TRBJ2-2, with TRBD2 matching over 12 bases. The junction had 8 bases not matched to a gene; V was cut back by 3 bases and J by 6 bases. The CDR3 covers 17 residues. Germline assignment: CDR1 WSHSY and CDR2 SAAADI. The CDR3 DNA reads TGCGCCAGCAGTGAAAGGGCTAGCGGGAGGGTGTCCGGGGAGCTGTTTTTT. Its translation: CASSERASGRVSGELFF.

The chain combines TRBV25-1 with TRBJ1-6; D not resolved. The CDR3 has 17 residues. Per the germline V gene, CDR1 is MGHDK and CDR2 is SYGVNS. V dropped 1 base and J dropped 0 bases, with 10 bases sitting between them. The CDR3 region is CASSESRGSSYNSPLHF. CDR3 nucleotide sequence: TGTGCCAGCAGTGAATCCCGCGGGAGCTCCTATAATTCACCCCTCCACTTT. The full variable domain, in which reference TRBV25-1 and TRBJ1-6 provide the parts outside the CDR3, is EADIYQTPRYLVIGTGKKITLECSQTMGHDKMYWYQQDPGMELHLIHYSYGVNSTEKGDLSSESTVSRIRTEHFPLTLESARPSHTSQYLCASSESRGSSYNSPLHFGNGTRLTVT.

V gene TRBV6-1 combines with J gene TRBJ2-5; tentatively, D is TRBD1 (6 bases). The DNA matches TRBJ2-7 better at its end, which makes the J call doubtful. The germline V gene encodes CDR1 MNHNS and CDR2 SASEGT. This CDR3 has 14 amino acids. As DNA, the CDR3 is TGTGCCAGCAGAGGACAGACCTTTAGCTACGAGCAGTACTTC. This codes for CASRGQTFSYEQYF.

V and J are TRBV11-2 and TRBJ2-2; 14 bases are shared with TRBD2. Germline V CDR1 and CDR2: SGHAT, FQNNGV. Losses at the gene ends were 5 bases for V and 4 bases for J; bases not matched to a gene: 3. The CDR3 extends over 16 amino acids. The CDR3 protein is CASSRLAGGRTGELFF. As DNA, the CDR3 is TGTGCCAGCAGCCGACTAGCGGGAGGGCGCACCGGGGAGCTGTTTTTT.

The V gene is TRBV29-1, the J gene TRBJ1-1; 9 bases align to TRBD1. V was pared by 3 bases and J by 5 bases, with 4 bases of the junction left unmatched. The CDR3 has 13 residues. Germline-derived CDR1 and CDR2 are SQVTM and ANQGSEA. CDR3 residues: CSVEVTGGTEAFF. The CDR3 DNA reads as TGCAGCGTTGAGGTGACAGGGGGGACTGAAGCTTTCTTT.